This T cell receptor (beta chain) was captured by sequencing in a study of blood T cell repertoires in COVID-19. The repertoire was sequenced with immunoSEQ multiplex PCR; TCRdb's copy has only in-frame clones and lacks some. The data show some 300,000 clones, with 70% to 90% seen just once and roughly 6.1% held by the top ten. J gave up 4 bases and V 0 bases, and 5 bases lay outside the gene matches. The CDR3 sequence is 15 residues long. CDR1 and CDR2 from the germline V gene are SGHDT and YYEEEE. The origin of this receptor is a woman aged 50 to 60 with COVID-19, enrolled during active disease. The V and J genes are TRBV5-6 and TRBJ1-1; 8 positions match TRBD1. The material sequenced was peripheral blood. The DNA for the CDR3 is TGTGCCAGCAGCTTGGGGACCACAGGGGGCACTGAAGCTTTCTTT. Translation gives CASSLGTTGGTEAFF.